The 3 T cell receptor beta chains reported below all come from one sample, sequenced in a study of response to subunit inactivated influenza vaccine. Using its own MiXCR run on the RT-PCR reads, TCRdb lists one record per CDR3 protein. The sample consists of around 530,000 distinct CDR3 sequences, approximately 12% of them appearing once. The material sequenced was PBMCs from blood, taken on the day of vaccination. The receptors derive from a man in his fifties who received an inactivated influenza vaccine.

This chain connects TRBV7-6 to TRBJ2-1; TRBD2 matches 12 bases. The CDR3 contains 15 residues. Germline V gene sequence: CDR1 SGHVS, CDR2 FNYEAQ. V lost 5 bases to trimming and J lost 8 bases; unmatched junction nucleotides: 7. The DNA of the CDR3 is TGTGCCAGCAGCGCCCTAGCGGGGGGGCCTGATGAGCAGTTCTTC. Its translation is CASSALAGGPDEQFF.

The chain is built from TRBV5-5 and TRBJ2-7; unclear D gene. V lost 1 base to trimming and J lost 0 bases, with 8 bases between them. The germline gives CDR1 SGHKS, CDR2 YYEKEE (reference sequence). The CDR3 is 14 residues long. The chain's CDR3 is CASSLFALSYEQYF. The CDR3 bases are TGTGCCAGCAGCTTGTTCGCTCTCTCCTACGAGCAGTACTTC.

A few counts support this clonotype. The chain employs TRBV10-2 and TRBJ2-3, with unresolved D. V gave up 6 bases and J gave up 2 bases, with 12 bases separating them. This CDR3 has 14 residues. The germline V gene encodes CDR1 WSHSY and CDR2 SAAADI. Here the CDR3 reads CASRGIEPTDTQYF. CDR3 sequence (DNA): TGCGCCAGCAGAGGGATTGAACCCACAGATACGCAGTATTTT.